The present TCR beta chain was sequenced within a study of blood T cell repertoires in COVID-19 (TCRdb year 2020). For the study in its entirety: Samples covering the acute and convalescent phases of COVID-19 were provided by collaborators in the United States, Italy and Spain. The material from the prospective study consisted of cDNA or gDNA derived from T cells, B-cell-depleted T cells, or PBMCs. The dataset comprised deeply sampled blood TCRbeta repertoires from subjects exposed to, actively infected with, or recovered from COVID-19. The repertoires were released in a freely available public database intended as a resource for research on the immune response to SARS-CoV-2. Samples were obtained from the ongoing ImmuneRACE study (first 160 participants) and from over a thousand subjects provided by 6 global collaborators. A de-identified subject ID, COVID-19 status, age in years and sex were almost always included in the sample metadata. Where available, HLA class I and class II types were obtained from metadata supplied by the sample provider rather than from assay-based typing. What the research found in general, with its limitations: The amount of clinical and demographic metadata varied by source and participant and was provided uncurated.

Collaborating institutions collected whole blood in K2EDTA tubes following their own protocols. For TCRbeta analysis, collaborators shipped samples as frozen whole blood, isolated PBMCs, or DNA extracted from either of those sample types. TCRbeta CDR3 regions were amplified from genomic DNA by means of the immunoSEQ Assay, a bias-controlled multiplex PCR. On the study's bioinformatics: Nucleated cell counts per sample were estimated from amplification of reference gene primers within the assay. Sequence reads were collapsed and filtered to measure the absolute abundance of every unique TCRbeta CDR3 rearrangement. For each sample, productive Simpson clonality was calculated by taking the square root of Simpson's diversity index across productive rearrangements. In its TCRdb copy, this immuneACCESS table keeps in-frame sequences only and misses some clones. Where compared with another copy, unresolved V genes explain less than half of these, and the others have no known cause. The DNA gave D and trimming, while V, J and clone size come from that table. The sample yields over 110,000 clones; approximately 91% were counted once. Approximately 1.8% of the sample comes from the top ten.

Regarding this clone: The specificity of this receptor is unknown. Base qualities are not provided; no much larger clone lies one nucleotide away.

The germline V gene yields SQVTM for CDR1 and ANQGSEA for CDR2. At the junction V is shortened by 1 base and J by 5 bases; bases outside the gene matches: 9. The CDR3 covers 15 residues, taking in both the cysteine and the phenylalanine. Only CDR3 DNA is held: 45 bases, read in frame from base 1. This TCR was recovered from a man in his 70s with acute or convalescent COVID-19. The material sequenced was peripheral blood. The chain employs TRBV29-1 and TRBJ1-2; TRBD1 matches 8 bases in the middle. This receptor carries the CDR3 CSVEVGNTGGYGYTF. The DNA sequence follows: TGCAGCGTTGAAGTGGGGAATACAGGGGGGTATGGCTACACCTTC.